This T cell receptor beta chain was retrieved from a study of cytomegalovirus exposure and HLA in healthy donors. The study sampled nominally healthy donors, though unrecorded immune exposures were likely. Study-wide findings and caveats: For cytomegalovirus status, the classifier reportedly gave diagnoses with high specificity and sensitivity.

PCR employed 60 Vbeta and 13 Jbeta primers. TCRdb's table, derived via immunoSEQ multiplex PCR, lists solely in-frame clones and lacks some. Of some 150,000 clones in the sample, more than 75% were seen once. This CDR3 is built from 17 residues. The V end was cut by 5 bases, the J end by 0 bases, with 16 bases between. In germline, CDR1 is MNHEY, CDR2 SMNVEV (reference sequence). To note about this clone: Its antigen is unidentified.

The TCR sequence derives from a human donor in good health. The rearrangement joins TRBV27 to TRBJ2-2; possible D gene TRBD1, 6 bases. Material: PBMCs. The CDR3 region has the DNA TGTGCCAGCAGTACGACCCCAGGGGCCCCGAACACCGGGGAGCTGTTTTTT. This translates into CASSTTPGAPNTGELFF.